These 22 T cell receptor beta chains originate from one sample sequenced in a study of CD8 T cells in ankylosing spondylitis. TCRdb re-called the 5' RACE reads through MiXCR, storing one row per CDR3 protein. The sample holds roughly 150,000 distinct CDR3 sequences; 5.5% to 7.5% are singletons and the top ten take over 10%. The sample taken for sequencing was blood, either unsorted or a sorted T cell fraction (not recorded which). These receptors were obtained from a female donor with ankylosing spondylitis or in good health (not recorded which).

This clonotype was observed many times. The V call is TRBV29-1, the J call TRBJ1-2; a weak D match, TRBD1 (5 bases). Germline V gives CDR1 SQVTM, CDR2 ANQGSEA. The CDR3 has 13 residues. The ends were cut back, 2 bases at V and 7 bases at J, with 14 bases in the middle. The DNA of the CDR3 is TGCAGCGTTGAACCAGGGCCCAGTCCTGGCTACACCTTC. The encoded protein is CSVEPGPSPGYTF.

The CDR3: CASSFISGLATRYF. CDR3 DNA: TGTGCCAGCAGTTTCATCTCAGGACTAGCAACCCGCTATTTT. J is TRBJ2-3 and V is TRBV12-3 or TRBV12-4; 8 nucleotides align to TRBD2. Unmatched junction bases numbered 14, after V lost 3 bases and J lost 15 bases. This CDR3 has 14 amino acids.

Many counts were recorded for this clonotype. This rearrangement joins TRBV7-8 to TRBJ2-7; 9 bases map to TRBD1. The length of the CDR3 is 14 residues. Germline CDR1 and CDR2: SGHVS and FQNEAQ. With 5 bases clipped from V and 2 bases from J, the junction kept 4 bases outside the gene matches. The chain's CDR3 is CASSRQGVTYEQYF. The DNA for the CDR3 is TGTGCCAGCAGCAGACAGGGGGTAACCTACGAGCAGTACTTC.

The chain links TRBV7-8 to TRBJ2-2, with no clear D. The CDR3 is 14 amino acids. CDR1 and CDR2 from the germline V gene are SGHVS and FQNEAQ. V lost 2 bases and J lost 6, with 10 bases in between. The CDR3 protein is CASSLSTVAGELFF. The CDR3 nucleotides are TGTGCCAGCAGCTTAAGTACGGTAGCCGGGGAGCTGTTTTTT.

This clonotype was recorded at least ten times. The V call is TRBV28, the J call TRBJ1-1; D might be TRBD1 (5 bases). The CDR3 length is 13 residues. Germline V lookup: CDR1 MDHEN, CDR2 SYDVKM. The V gene lost 3 bases and the J gene lost 6 bases, with 11 bases spanning the gap. The CDR3 bases are TGTGCCAGCAGTTTGATGATGGGGGCTGAAGCTTTCTTT. Translation: CASSLMMGAEAFF.

As concerns this clonotype: This may stem from a read error, because a much larger clone lies one nucleotide away. This chain uses TRBV4-2 with TRBJ2-7; TRBD1 aligns across 10 bases. Germline V gene data show CDR1 as LGHNA and CDR2 as YNFKEQ. CDR3 length equals 15 residues. DNA for the CDR3: TGTGCCAGCAGCCAGGACAGGGGGAAAAGGTACGAGCAGCACTTC. Its protein is CASSQDRGKRYEQHF.

This clonotype was detected many times. The genes are TRBV5-1 and TRBJ1-5; the D gene is possibly TRBD1 (5 bases). The CDR3 covers 15 residues. With 5 bases removed from V and 6 bases from J, the gap between germline ends came to 18 bases. From germline, CDR1 is SGHRS and CDR2 YFSETQ. The CDR3 nucleotides are TGCGCCAGCAGTGACTCGGGAGGGGATGGTCAGCCCCAGCATTTT. This sequence encodes CASSDSGGDGQPQHF. Full variable domain (remainder filled in from reference TRBV5-1 and TRBJ1-5): KAGVTQTPRYLIKTRGQQVTLSCSPISGHRSVSWYQQTPGQGLQFLFEYFSETQRNKGNFPGRFSGRQFSNSRSEMNVSTLELGDSALYLCASSDSGGDGQPQHFGDGTRLSIL.

At least ten counts were recorded for this clonotype. Here the CDR3 reads CASISSARGLSYEQYF. CDR3 nucleotides: TGTGCCAGCATAAGTTCGGCGCGGGGACTCTCCTACGAGCAGTACTTC. The rearrangement links TRBV6-1 to TRBJ2-7; weak D call: TRBD2 (6 bases). Germline loops: CDR1 MNHNS, CDR2 SASEGT. V was pared by 7 bases and J by 0 bases, with 19 bases between. The CDR3 contains 16 residues.

The sample holds many counts of this clonotype. V gene TRBV7-8 combines with J gene TRBJ2-7; weak D call: TRBD1 (7 bases). Trimming shortened V by 0 bases and J by 2 bases, and 11 bases separated the two germline ends. CDR1 and CDR2 (germline): SGHVS, FQNEAQ. The CDR3 loop spans 15 amino acids. CDR3 protein: CASSLAAGGTYEQYF. The CDR3 DNA sequence: TGTGCCAGCAGCTTAGCTGCAGGGGGGACCTACGAGCAGTACTTC. Variable domain in full (rest from reference TRBV7-8 and TRBJ2-7): GAGVSQSPRYKVAKRGQDVALRCDPISGHVSLFWYQQALGQGPEFLTYFQNEAQLDKSGLPSDRFFAERPEGSVSTLKIQRTQQEDSAVYLCASSLAAGGTYEQYFGPGTRLTVT.

The table lists this clonotype with many counts. The chain has TRBV6-6 and TRBJ2-1; D unresolved. This CDR3 has 13 residues. Germline assignment: CDR1 MNHNY and CDR2 SVGAGI (reference sequence). V gave up 2 bases and J gave up 10 bases, with 12 bases separating them. Written as DNA, the CDR3 is TGTGCCAGCAGTTACCCTGGGGTTGGGGAGCAGTTCTTC. This gives the protein CASSYPGVGEQFF.

There are many counts of this clonotype. The gene calls are TRBV5-1 and TRBJ1-4; no clear D gene. The germline V and J ends were trimmed by 4 bases and 8 bases, with 12 bases remaining between them. From germline, CDR1 is SGHRS and CDR2 YFSETQ. The CDR3 runs 13 residues. CDR3 amino acids: CASSSVLEEKLFF. The CDR3 region has the DNA TGCGCCAGCAGCAGCGTCCTGGAGGAAAAACTGTTTTTT.

This clonotype was observed at least ten times. The chain links TRBV3-1 to TRBJ2-7; D not resolved. This CDR3 region has 13 residues. The V gene's germline CDR1 is LGHDT and CDR2 YNNKEL (reference sequence). V was trimmed by 4 bases and J by 6 bases, leaving 13 bases between them. The DNA of the CDR3 is TGTGCCAGCAGCCGGTTGGATGGCGGCGAGCAGTACTTC. Its translation: CASSRLDGGEQYF.

This chain uses TRBV15 with TRBJ2-3, with 10 bases identical to TRBD2. Looked up from germline, CDR1 is LNHNV and CDR2 is YYDKDF (reference sequence). The CDR3 is 19 residues long. V lost 4 bases, J lost 0 bases, and 13 bases stayed unmatched. CDR3 nucleotides: TGTGCCACCAGCACCGGGGGAGTAGCGGGGGGCGGTAGCACAGATACGCAGTATTTT. Its protein is CATSTGGVAGGGSTDTQYF.

This clonotype was found many times. V usage is TRBV2 and J usage is TRBJ2-7; D perhaps matches TRBD1 (6 bases). V lost 6 bases to trimming and J lost 0 bases, with 12 bases between them. The CDR3 runs 14 residues. The germline CDR1 and CDR2 sequences are SNHLY and FYNNEI. CDR3 sequence (DNA): TGTGCCAGCAGGTTCAGGGGATCCTCCTACGAGCAGTACTTC. This translates into CASRFRGSSYEQYF.

This clonotype showed up many times. The V gene is TRBV5-1, the J gene TRBJ2-3; possibly TRBD2 for D (5 bases). Germline loops: CDR1 SGHRS, CDR2 YFSETQ. The CDR3 sequence is 15 residues long. Trimming stripped 4 bases from V and 2 bases from J, with 14 bases between. In nucleotides, the CDR3 is TGCGCCAGCAGCCCGGGAACAGCGAACACAGATACGCAGTATTTT. This codes for CASSPGTANTDTQYF.

This clonotype appeared many times. The chain couples TRBV11-1 to TRBJ2-2; D is possibly TRBD1 (5 bases). The length of the CDR3 is 15 residues. Germline V CDR1 and CDR2: SGHAT, FQDESV (reference sequence). The V end lost 1 base, the J end lost 3 bases, and 9 bases lay between the germline ends. As DNA, the CDR3 is TGTGCCAGCAGCTTAGTGATAGGGGACACCGGGGAGCTGTTTTTT. This translates into CASSLVIGDTGELFF.

This clonotype has a count of ten or more. V usage is TRBV29-1 and J usage is TRBJ1-3; D remains ambiguous. Germline values: CDR1 SQVTM, CDR2 ANQGSEA. This CDR3 comprises 12 residues. V was shortened by 3 bases and J by 6 bases, with 9 bases between the two germline ends. The CDR3 nucleotides are TGCAGCGTTGATACGAGTGCAAACACCATATATTTT. Its protein product is CSVDTSANTIYF.

Ten or more counts support this clonotype. This chain uses TRBV10-3 with TRBJ2-3; D not resolved. Germline values: CDR1 ENHRY, CDR2 SYGVKD. With 4 bases removed from V and 3 bases from J, the gap between germline ends came to 8 bases. This CDR3 region has 13 residues. CDR3 in amino acids: CAISGPGTDTQYF. The DNA for the CDR3 is TGTGCCATCAGTGGGCCCGGAACAGATACGCAGTATTTT.

This clonotype appeared many times. This chain joins TRBV14 and TRBJ1-1, with D uncertain. V was shortened by 0 bases and J by 3 bases, with 5 bases between the two germline ends. CDR3 size: 13 residues. CDR1 and CDR2 (germline): SGHDN, FVKESK. The DNA of the CDR3 is TGTGCCAGCAGCCAAGAATCGGACACTGAAGCTTTCTTT. This encodes CASSQESDTEAFF.

This clonotype was seen many times. V usage is TRBV12-3 or TRBV12-4 and J usage is TRBJ1-5, with a possible D match to TRBD1 (5 bases). The CDR3 has 16 residues. V shed 3 bases and J shed 5 bases, with 17 bases lying between them. The CDR3 nucleotides are TGTGCCAGCAGTTTTAGGGACCTAGGGGATCATCAGCCCCAGCATTTT. Protein sequence: CASSFRDLGDHQPQHF.

This clonotype was detected ten times or more. CDR3 sequence (DNA): TGTGCCAGCAGTGACCCGACTCGAGGAGACAATGAGCAGTTCTTC. Its translation: CASSDPTRGDNEQFF. V is TRBV25-1 and J is TRBJ2-1; D call uncertain. V lost 3 bases to trimming and J lost 5 bases, with 14 bases between them. The CDR3 length is 15 residues. Germline CDR1 and CDR2: MGHDK and SYGVNS.

Ten or more counts support this clonotype. The chain uses TRBV18 and TRBJ1-3; 7 positions match TRBD1. Germline CDR1 and CDR2: KGHSH and LQKENI. J gave up 1 base and V 1 base, and 4 bases lay outside the gene matches. The CDR3 has 16 residues. CDR3 residues: CASSPLARGSGNTIYF. Here the CDR3 DNA reads TGTGCCAGCTCACCACTCGCCAGGGGGTCTGGAAACACCATATATTTT.